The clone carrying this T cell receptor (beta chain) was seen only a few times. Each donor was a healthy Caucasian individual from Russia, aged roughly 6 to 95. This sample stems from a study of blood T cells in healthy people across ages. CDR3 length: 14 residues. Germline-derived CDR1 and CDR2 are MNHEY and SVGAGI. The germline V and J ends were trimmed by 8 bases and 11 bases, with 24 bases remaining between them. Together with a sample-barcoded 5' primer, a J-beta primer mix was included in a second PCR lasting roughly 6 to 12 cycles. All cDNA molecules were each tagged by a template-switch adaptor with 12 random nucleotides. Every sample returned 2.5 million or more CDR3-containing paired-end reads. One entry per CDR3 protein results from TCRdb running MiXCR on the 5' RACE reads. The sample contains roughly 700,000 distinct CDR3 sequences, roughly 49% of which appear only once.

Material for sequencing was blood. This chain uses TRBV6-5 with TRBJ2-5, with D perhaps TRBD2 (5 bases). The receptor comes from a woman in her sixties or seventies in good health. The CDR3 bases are TGTGCCAGCGCGTTTTACGGAGGCTACAATGAGCAGTACTTC. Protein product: CASAFYGGYNEQYF.